This TCR beta chain comes out of a study of blood T cell repertoires in COVID-19. Study details: COVID-19 samples collected from the United States, Italy and Spain covered acute and convalescent phases.

The length of the CDR3 is 15 residues. The germline CDR1 and CDR2 sequences are MNHEY and SVGAGI. Trimming removed 5 bases at V and 4 bases at J, with 15 bases between. Measured with immunoSEQ multiplex PCR; TCRdb has only the in-frame clones, and not every one. Altogether 200,000 to 300,000 clones are present, roughly four fifths being singletons, with the ten largest covering about 4.8%. This TCR was recovered from a woman between 65 and 79 years old with acute or convalescent COVID-19. The chain couples TRBV6-5 to TRBJ1-3; possibly TRBD1 for D (6 bases). The sample was peripheral blood. The CDR3 spells CASSTQGTSGNTIYF. As DNA, the CDR3 is TGTGCCAGCAGTACACAGGGTACATCAGGAAACACCATATATTTT.